This entry concerns a single T cell receptor beta chain. As yet, its antigen is unknown. RNA extraction was followed by reverse transcription into cDNA, which acted as the sequencing template. Produced via immunoSEQ multiplex PCR; TCRdb's table is partial and in-frame only. The sample has over 150,000 clones; roughly three fifths are singletons. CDR3 length: 13 residues. Deletions cut 10 bases from V and 2 bases from J, with 15 bases between. The germline CDR1 and CDR2 sequences are LGHNA and YNFKEQ. This sample is part of a study of CD8+ T cells in alopecia areata. The researchers isolated CD4+ and CD8+ T cells from PBMCs by sorting. Study outcomes and limitations: Affected lesional scalp, above all in alopecia totalis/universalis, was more clonal than normal scalp. Researchers reported that TCR sharing among patients proved less clear than in mice, possibly HLA-linked. Scalp samples also yield sequences from resident alphabeta T cells of normal skin.

The sample comprised CD8+ T cells sorted from blood. The chain employs TRBV4-2 and TRBJ2-7; perhaps TRBD2 as D (6 bases). This TCR came from a human donor in good health. CDR3 nucleotides: TGTGCCACCTCCCCCAGCGGGCCCTACGAGCAGTACTTC. Its protein product is CATSPSGPYEQYF.